This section outlines one T cell receptor beta chain sequence together with its context. Its antigen is not known. A much larger clone is a single base away; this may be a read error. This sample is drawn from a study of prognosis after radiotherapy for stage I lung cancer. Across the whole study: Receipt of concurrent therapy with stereotactic body radiotherapy occurred in no patient.

Two-round multiplex PCR on genomic DNA was the method by which TCR beta CDR3 was amplified. The first round of PCR was done with primers that matched each TRBV and TRBJ gene. TCRdb re-called the multiplex PCR reads through MiXCR, storing one row per CDR3 protein. In the table there are about 18,000 distinct CDR3 sequences, less than 70% of which are singletons. Study-level findings and limits: Differences in TRBV and TRBJ gene usage were reportedly observed between patients with and without metastases. Unique TCR clone counts dropped after stereotactic body radiation therapy, from a median of approximately 9,100 to 7,200. Lower Shannon entropy values were found after stereotactic body radiation therapy in patients who developed distant metastases.

Germline V lookup: CDR1 SGHNT, CDR2 YENEEA. V lost 4 bases and J 0 bases, leaving 13 bases between the germline ends. The CDR3 consists of 16 residues. The source is a donor aged 50 or older with non-small cell lung cancer. V and J are TRBV11-3 and TRBJ2-1; TRBD2 might be the D (5 bases). The input for sequencing was PBMCs, taken before or after stereotactic body radiation therapy (not recorded which). The CDR3 is CASSSRFGISYNEQFF. The CDR3 DNA is TGTGCCAGCAGCTCCCGCTTCGGGATCTCCTACAATGAGCAGTTCTTC.